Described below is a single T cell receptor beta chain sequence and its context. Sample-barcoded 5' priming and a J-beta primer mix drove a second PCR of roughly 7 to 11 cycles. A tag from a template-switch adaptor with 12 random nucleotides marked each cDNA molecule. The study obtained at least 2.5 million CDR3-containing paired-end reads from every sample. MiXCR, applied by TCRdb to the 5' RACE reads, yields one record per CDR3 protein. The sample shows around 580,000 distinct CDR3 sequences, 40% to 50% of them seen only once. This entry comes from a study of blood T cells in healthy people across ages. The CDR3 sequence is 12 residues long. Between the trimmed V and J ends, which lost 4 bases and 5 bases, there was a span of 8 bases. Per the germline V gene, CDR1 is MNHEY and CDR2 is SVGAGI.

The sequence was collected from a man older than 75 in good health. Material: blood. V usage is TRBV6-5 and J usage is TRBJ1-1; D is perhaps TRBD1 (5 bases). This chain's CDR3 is CASSWGGTEAFF. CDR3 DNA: TGTGCCAGCAGTTGGGGGGGGACTGAAGCTTTCTTT.